The next 28 T cell receptor beta chains were all read from a single sample in a study of CD8 T cells in Susac syndrome. Random hexamers were used to reverse transcribe the RNA input (0.5 to 1 ug). One entry per CDR3 protein results from TCRdb running MiXCR on the immunoSEQ multiplex PCR reads. The data hold about 210,000 distinct CDR3 sequences, with about 96% observed a single time. Sequencing input: CD4+ T cells from PBMCs. The receptors were gathered from a human donor with multiple sclerosis.

This clonotype appeared a single time. This chain joins TRBV20-1 and TRBJ1-6; D possibly corresponds to TRBD1 (5 bases). Trimming took off 0 bases at V and 10 bases at J, with 13 bases between the two ends. The CDR3 contains 14 residues. The germline V gene encodes CDR1 DFQATT and CDR2 SNEGSKA (reference sequence). CDR3 protein: CSARDVGVVSPLHF. The CDR3 DNA is TGCAGTGCTAGAGATGTGGGGGTGGTGTCACCCCTCCACTTT.

The V gene is TRBV20-1, the J gene TRBJ2-1; 11 bases are a match to TRBD2. V lost 6 bases, J lost 12 bases, and 10 bases stayed unmatched. This CDR3 comprises 13 residues. Germline assignment: CDR1 DFQATT and CDR2 SNEGSKA (reference sequence). CDR3 sequence: CSATLAGVVRQFF. The CDR3 DNA reads TGCAGTGCGACACTAGCGGGAGTGGTAAGGCAGTTCTTC.

Turning to this clonotype: One junction end disagrees with the germline gene, perhaps due to a read error. J is TRBJ2-7 and V is TRBV9; TRBD1 might be the D (6 bases). The CDR3 has 8 amino acids. Germline V CDR1 and CDR2: SGDLS, YYNGEE. The DNA of the CDR3 is TGTGCGAGCAGGGGCGCCGACTTC. Translating it yields CASRGADF.

V usage is TRBV4-2 and J usage is TRBJ2-5; D ambiguous. The germline V gene has CDR1 LGHNA and CDR2 YNFKEQ. This CDR3 contains 14 residues. V shed 1 base and J shed 2 bases, with 8 bases lying between them. The CDR3 loop reads CASSQVGLQETQYF. The CDR3 DNA sequence: TGTGCCAGCAGCCAAGTCGGGCTACAAGAGACCCAGTACTTC.

The DNA of the CDR3 is TGTGCCACCGGGGGAAGGAGCTCCTACGAGCAGTACTTC. Translating gives CATGGRSSYEQYF. This rearrangement joins TRBV24-1 to TRBJ2-7; D might be TRBD1 or TRBD2, each matching 5 bases. V gave up 9 bases and J gave up 0 bases, with 11 bases separating them. Germline CDR1 reads KGHDR; CDR2 reads SFDVKD. This CDR3 is built from 13 residues.

This rearrangement joins TRBV12-3 or TRBV12-4 to TRBJ2-7; D gene unclear. Trimming stripped 5 bases from V and 4 bases from J, with 12 bases between. The CDR3 spans 13 residues. CDR3 in amino acids: CASSPSWAYEQYF. The CDR3 region has the DNA TGTGCCAGCAGTCCCTCTTGGGCATACGAGCAGTACTTC.

Here the CDR3 DNA reads TGTGCCACCAGCACCGGGACTAGCGTATACGAGCAGTACTTC. It is translated as CATSTGTSVYEQYF. J is TRBJ2-7 and V is TRBV15; 10 bases align to TRBD2. CDR1 is LNHNV, CDR2 YYDKDF, per germline (reference sequence). After removal of 4 bases from V and 4 bases from J, the junction contained 4 bases not matched to a gene. This CDR3 spans 14 amino acids.

The rearrangement uses TRBV20-1 and TRBJ1-1; no reliable D call. The V end was cut by 5 bases, the J end by 1 base, with 14 bases between. Germline V lookup: CDR1 DFQATT, CDR2 SNEGSKA (reference sequence). CDR3 size: 14 residues. The CDR3, as DNA: TGCAGTGCTGGCCGACCAACGGGGAACACTGAAGCTTTCTTT. Translated: CSAGRPTGNTEAFF.

The chain joins TRBV28 to TRBJ1-1; a possible D gene is TRBD1 (5 bases). The CDR3 spans 14 residues. CDR1 and CDR2 from the germline V gene are MDHEN and SYDVKM. V lost 6 bases to trimming and J lost 1 base, with 12 bases between them. Written as DNA, the CDR3 is TGTGCCAGCAGACTAGGGACCGAGAACACTGAAGCTTTCTTT. Protein product: CASRLGTENTEAFF.

V usage is TRBV15 and J usage is TRBJ2-3, with 7 bases fitting TRBD2. V lost 3 bases, J lost 0 bases, and 3 bases stayed unmatched. Germline values: CDR1 LNHNV, CDR2 YYDKDF (reference sequence). This CDR3 region has 15 residues. The CDR3 protein is CATSRTSSSTDTQYF. CDR3 sequence (DNA): TGTGCCACCAGCAGGACTAGCTCTAGCACAGATACGCAGTATTTT. Combining the CDR3 with reference TRBV15 and TRBJ2-3 gives the whole variable domain DAMVIQNPRYQVTQFGKPVTLSCSQTLNHNVMYWYQQKSSQAPKLLFHYYDKDFNNEADTPDNFQSRRPNTSFCFLDIRSPGLGDTAMYLCATSRTSSSTDTQYFGPGTRLTVL.

This chain connects TRBV6-5 to TRBJ1-4, with 7 bases fitting TRBD1. The junction had 9 bases not matched to a gene; V was cut back by 0 bases and J by 5 bases. Germline-derived CDR1 and CDR2 are MNHEY and SVGAGI. This CDR3 is built from 17 residues. The CDR3 coding sequence is TGTGCCAGCAGTTACTCCCGGGGTTCGGGACAGAATGAAAAACTGTTTTTT. Translating gives CASSYSRGSGQNEKLFF.

CDR3 in DNA: TGTGCCTGGAGTGTGGGTAGCGGAGCCTACAATGAGCAGTTCTTC. Protein product: CAWSVGSGAYNEQFF. This rearrangement joins TRBV30 to TRBJ2-1; possible D gene TRBD2, 6 bases. V shed 0 bases and J shed 2 bases, with 11 bases lying between them. The CDR3 extends over 15 amino acids. CDR1 GTSNPN and CDR2 SVGIG come from the germline V gene (reference sequence).

CDR3 sequence reads: CASSPRRWGQAYEQYF. The CDR3 region has the DNA TGCGCCAGCAGTCCTCGAAGGTGGGGCCAAGCCTACGAGCAGTACTTC. V usage is TRBV23-1 and J usage is TRBJ2-7; D is perhaps TRBD1 (5 bases). TRBV23-1 is flagged as an ORF with uncertain function. This CDR3 spans 16 amino acids. Trimming removed 4 bases at V and 2 bases at J, with 18 bases between.

The chain has TRBV7-9 and TRBJ1-2; D call uncertain. The germline gives CDR1 SEHNR, CDR2 FQNEAQ (reference sequence). This CDR3 is 14 amino acids long. Trimming removed 2 bases from V and 1 base from J, with 8 bases in between. CDR3 sequence: CASSLFEFNYGYTF. The DNA for the CDR3 is TGTGCCAGCAGCTTATTTGAGTTTAACTATGGCTACACCTTC.

The CDR3 reads CASSYPAGGVGYNEQFF. In DNA form, the CDR3 reads TGTGCCAGCAGTTACCCCGCGGGGGGGGTAGGATACAATGAGCAGTTCTTC. This chain links TRBV6-5 with TRBJ2-1, with 9 bases aligning to TRBD2. With 2 bases clipped from V and 4 bases from J, the junction kept 9 bases outside the gene matches. The CDR3 sequence is 17 residues long. The germline V gene has CDR1 MNHEY and CDR2 SVGAGI.

The chain employs TRBV9 and TRBJ1-1; maybe TRBD1 (5 bases). The CDR3 spans 15 residues. V dropped 3 bases and J dropped 1 base, with 13 bases sitting between them. The germline gives CDR1 SGDLS, CDR2 YYNGEE. The CDR3 region has the DNA TGTGCCAGCAGCGCACCGGGGGTGGCGAACACTGAAGCTTTCTTT. Translating gives CASSAPGVANTEAFF.

This clonotype has just one count. The V and J genes are TRBV12-3 or TRBV12-4 and TRBJ2-3; 7 bases agree with TRBD2. This CDR3 is 14 amino acids long. V lost 8 bases to trimming and J lost 0 bases; unmatched junction nucleotides: 5. The CDR3 DNA reads TGTGCCAGCCTCCCGGGGGGAAGCACAGATACGCAGTATTTT. Amino acids: CASLPGGSTDTQYF.

This chain uses TRBV20-1 with TRBJ2-2; the match to TRBD1 covers 7 bases. CDR1 and CDR2 (germline): DFQATT, SNEGSKA (reference sequence). The CDR3 totals 15 residues. V lost 0 bases, J lost 2 bases, and 3 bases stayed unmatched. The CDR3 region is CSARETGKNTGELFF. The CDR3 region has the DNA TGCAGTGCTAGAGAGACAGGGAAAAACACCGGGGAGCTGTTTTTT.

This chain links TRBV12-3 or TRBV12-4 with TRBJ2-6; 9 bases are shared with TRBD1. The CDR3 spans 15 residues. The V segment lost 8 bases and the J segment 0 bases; nucleotides outside the gene matches: 2. The CDR3 DNA reads TGTGCCAGCGGACAGGGGAGCTCTGGGGCCAACGTCCTGACTTTC. It specifies CASGQGSSGANVLTF.

V is TRBV5-1 and J is TRBJ2-3; the D gene could be TRBD1 or TRBD2 (5 bases each). V was clipped by 0 bases and J by 6 bases, with 11 bases between them. The length of the CDR3 is 14 residues. Germline V gene lookup returns CDR1 SGHRS and CDR2 YFSETQ. CDR3 in DNA: TGCGCCAGCAGCTTGGACGGGGCCCGGGATACGCAGTATTTT. Encoded protein: CASSLDGARDTQYF. The whole variable domain, remainder taken from reference TRBV5-1 and TRBJ2-3, is KAGVTQTPRYLIKTRGQQVTLSCSPISGHRSVSWYQQTPGQGLQFLFEYFSETQRNKGNFPGRFSGRQFSNSRSEMNVSTLELGDSALYLCASSLDGARDTQYFGPGTRLTVL.

This chain joins TRBV29-1 and TRBJ2-1; 13 nucleotides match TRBD2. Germline V gene sequence: CDR1 SQVTM, CDR2 ANQGSEA. The CDR3 loop spans 15 amino acids. The CDR3 sequence: CSCLPRTSGSNEQFF. The CDR3 DNA follows: TGCAGTTGCTTGCCGAGGACTAGCGGGAGCAATGAGCAGTTCTTC.

The chain employs TRBV29-1 and TRBJ2-7; 12 positions match TRBD1. Germline CDR1 and CDR2: SQVTM and ANQGSEA. The J segment lost 6 bases and the V segment lost 6 bases, leaving 15 bases of the junction unmatched. The CDR3 runs 16 residues. The CDR3 region has the DNA TGCAGCGTAACTGGTATCTCGGGACAGGGGGCTAGCGAGCAGTACTTC. Its protein is CSVTGISGQGASEQYF.

The V call is TRBV25-1, the J call TRBJ2-7; no clear D gene. The germline V and J ends were trimmed by 0 bases and 6 bases, with 6 bases remaining between them. In germline, CDR1 is MGHDK, CDR2 SYGVNS. The CDR3 is 12 amino acids. Here the CDR3 DNA reads TGTGCCAGCAGTGAATATCCGGGCGAGCAGTACTTC. It codes for CASSEYPGEQYF.

This sequence joins TRBV3-1 and TRBJ2-1; 8 nucleotides align to TRBD2. CDR3 length: 14 amino acids. J was trimmed by 6 bases and V by 3 bases; bases with no gene match: 4. Germline V gene data show CDR1 as LGHDT and CDR2 as YNNKEL (reference sequence). The CDR3 DNA reads as TGTGCCAGCAGCCACCGGGAGGGCAGCAATGAGCAGTTCTTC. Its protein is CASSHREGSNEQFF.

The rearrangement joins TRBV4-2 to TRBJ1-2; the D is unclear. V was cut by 1 base and J by 0 bases, with 12 bases left in between. The CDR3 extends over 16 amino acids. The germline V gene encodes CDR1 LGHNA and CDR2 YNFKEQ. CDR3 sequence (DNA): TGTGCCAGCAGCCAAGTACGCCAGGCTTCTAACTATGGCTACACCTTC. Translated, it gives CASSQVRQASNYGYTF.

This clonotype was seen only once. The junction shows a germline mismatch at one end, possibly a read error. The chain joins TRBV29-1 to TRBJ2-4; 7 nucleotides match TRBD1. This CDR3 is built from 11 residues. The V gene's germline CDR1 is SQVTM and CDR2 ANQGSEA. The CDR3 protein is CSAQTTGWVHF. The CDR3 DNA sequence: TGCAGCGCCCAAACGACAGGGTGGGTGCACTTC.

CDR3 bases: TGTGCCAGCAGCTGGGACAATCAGCCCCAGCATTTT. This sequence encodes CASSWDNQPQHF. The V and J genes are TRBV27 and TRBJ1-5; the D is unclear. Trimming left V 6 bases short and J 3 bases short, with 6 bases between. Germline CDR1 reads MNHEY; CDR2 reads SMNVEV (reference sequence). CDR3 size: 12 residues.

The chain employs TRBV7-2 and TRBJ1-1, with TRBD1 matching over 7 bases. Germline-derived CDR1 and CDR2 are SGHTA and FQGNSA. The trim removed 6 bases at V and 4 bases at J, leaving 5 bases unmatched. The CDR3 contains 13 residues. This CDR3 reads CASSQDRVTEAFF. In nucleotides, the CDR3 is TGTGCCAGCAGTCAAGACAGGGTCACTGAAGCTTTCTTT.